The 20 T cell receptor beta chains in this list originate from one sample, sequenced in a study of T and B cells in COVID-19 patients (dated by TCRdb to 2018 to 2020). These reads were obtained on an Illumina MiSeq. TRB rearrangements were amplified by multiplex PCR with BIOMED2 TRB-A/B primer pools. TCRdb reworked the public reads: Q25 trimming with fastp, MiXCR clone assembly, productive beta chains retained. Rows are combined by CDR3 protein, so each entry shows the most common genes and DNA. Here the sample has around 30,000 distinct CDR3 sequences; over 25% occur a single time. The top ten clones comprise 1.7% of the sample. Genomic DNA extracted from blood was used in amounts of roughly 220-500 ng for amplification of TRB repertoires. The sample was blood. These receptors all come from a human donor who had recovered from COVID-19.

This clonotype came up a few times. As DNA, the CDR3 is TGTGCCAGCAGTTGGGGCATGAACACTGAAGCTTTCTTT. Residues: CASSWGMNTEAFF. J is TRBJ1-1 and V is TRBV6-5; D perhaps matches TRBD1 (5 bases). V lost 4 bases to trimming and J lost 0 bases, with 6 bases between them. CDR3 length: 13 amino acids. Germline CDR1 and CDR2: MNHEY and SVGAGI.

In its sample, this clonotype was seen many times. This chain connects TRBV19 to TRBJ2-5; possibly TRBD2 for D (6 bases). V was clipped by 5 bases and J by 4 bases, with 20 bases between them. This CDR3 comprises 16 residues. Germline lookup yields CDR1 LNHDA and CDR2 SQIVND (reference sequence). The CDR3 sequence is CASSLRVADIVETQYF. The DNA for the CDR3 is TGTGCCAGTAGTCTTAGGGTAGCGGATATTGTAGAGACCCAGTACTTC.

This chain joins TRBV14 and TRBJ1-4; D might be TRBD1 (5 bases). The V and J ends lost 2 bases and 0 bases respectively, with 10 bases between them. This CDR3 has 16 amino acids. The V gene's germline CDR1 is SGHDN and CDR2 FVKESK. CDR3 DNA: TGTGCCAGCAGCCAATTAGAGGGGCCAACTAATGAAAAACTGTTTTTT. Amino acids: CASSQLEGPTNEKLFF.

This clonotype was counted at least ten times. The V and J genes are TRBV19 and TRBJ1-1; maybe TRBD1 (6 bases). The V and J ends lost 4 bases and 1 base respectively, with 7 bases between them. The length of the CDR3 is 13 residues. Germline V gives CDR1 LNHDA, CDR2 SQIVND (reference sequence). CDR3 amino acids: CASSTTGNTEAFF. CDR3 nucleotides: TGTGCCAGTAGTACGACAGGGAACACTGAAGCTTTCTTT.

This clonotype was observed a few times. The chain has TRBV6-2 or TRBV6-3 and TRBJ2-5, with D maybe TRBD2 (6 bases). The ends were cut back, 2 bases at V and 0 bases at J, with 16 bases in the middle. CDR1 is MNHEY, CDR2 SVGEGT, per germline. This CDR3 is built from 17 residues. The CDR3 loop is CASSYGAGPEYQETQYF. The DNA of the CDR3 is TGTGCCAGCAGTTACGGCGCGGGGCCAGAGTACCAAGAGACCCAGTACTTC.

Worth noting for this clonotype: A read error may be the cause here, since a much bigger clone is one base away. The chain links TRBV29-1 to TRBJ1-5, with 7 positions matching TRBD1. This CDR3 is 13 amino acids long. Trimming at V came to 7 bases and at J to 7 bases, leaving 10 bases not matched to a gene. Germline lookup yields CDR1 SQVTM and CDR2 ANQGSEA. The CDR3 nucleotides read TGCAGCGCCTCCACACGGACAGGCCAGCCCCAGCATTTT. It specifies CSASTRTGQPQHF.

This clonotype was recorded a few times. The V call is TRBV7-2, the J call TRBJ1-3, with D unresolved. With 3 bases removed from V and 2 bases from J, the gap between germline ends came to 11 bases. The CDR3 is 15 residues long. Germline V gives CDR1 SGHTA, CDR2 FQGNSA. This CDR3 reads CASSLQLGPGNTIYF. Here the CDR3 DNA reads TGTGCCAGCAGCTTGCAACTGGGTCCTGGAAACACCATATATTTT.

The CDR3 nucleotides are TGTGCCAGCAGTCGCAGGCTTACCTACAATGAGCAGTTCTTC. Its protein product is CASSRRLTYNEQFF. V gene TRBV5-4 combines with J gene TRBJ2-1; D remains ambiguous. The CDR3 covers 14 residues. V was pared by 5 bases and J by 2 bases, with 11 bases between. Germline values: CDR1 SGHNT, CDR2 YYREEE (reference sequence).

Of note for this clonotype: With a much larger clone just one base away, this may be a read error. The chain uses TRBV27 and TRBJ2-6, with D possibly being TRBD1 or TRBD2 (5 bases each). The V gene's germline CDR1 is MNHEY and CDR2 SMNVEV (reference sequence). This CDR3 is 15 amino acids long. The DNA for the CDR3 is TGTGCCAGCAGTTCCGGGGCGGCTGGGGCCAACTTCCTGACTTTC. It yields the protein CASSSGAAGANFLTF.

The chain recombines TRBV5-6 with TRBJ1-1; D is possibly TRBD1 (6 bases). Germline loops: CDR1 SGHDT, CDR2 YYEEEE. The CDR3 runs 15 residues. V lost 0 bases and J 5 bases, leaving 14 bases between the germline ends. The CDR3 DNA follows: TGTGCCAGCAGCTTGGGCGCGGGGGCGCGGACTGAAGCTTTCTTT. It yields the protein CASSLGAGARTEAFF.

There are a few counts of this clonotype. This rearrangement joins TRBV27 to TRBJ2-2; tentative D call: TRBD2 (5 bases). The CDR3 length is 14 residues. Germline values: CDR1 MNHEY, CDR2 SMNVEV (reference sequence). The V end lost 5 bases, the J end lost 2 bases, and 9 bases lay between the germline ends. The chain's CDR3 is CASSPWTNTGELFF. The DNA for the CDR3 is TGTGCCAGCAGTCCGTGGACTAACACCGGGGAGCTGTTTTTT.

The gene calls are TRBV20-1 and TRBJ2-5; TRBD1 matches at 8 bases. The V gene's germline CDR1 is DFQATT and CDR2 SNEGSKA (reference sequence). After removal of 4 bases from V and 2 bases from J, the junction contained 3 bases not matched to a gene. The CDR3 has 13 residues. CDR3 bases: TGCAGTGCTAACCGGGACAGGCAAGAGACCCAGTACTTC. It yields the protein CSANRDRQETQYF.

This clonotype was picked up a small number of times. The gene calls are TRBV18 and TRBJ1-6, with D possibly TRBD1 on 6 matching bases. This CDR3 comprises 13 residues. V lost 2 bases, J lost 8 bases, and 7 bases lay in between. From germline, CDR1 is KGHSH and CDR2 LQKENI. The CDR3 spells CASSPGGDSPLHF. CDR3 nucleotide sequence: TGTGCCAGCTCACCAGGGGGCGATTCACCCCTCCACTTT. Filled out from reference TRBV18 and TRBJ1-6, the complete variable domain reads NAGVMQNPRHLVRRRGQEARLRCSPMKGHSHVYWYRQLPEEGLKFMVYLQKENIIDESGMPKERFSAEFPKEGPSILRIQQVVRGDSAAYFCASSPGGDSPLHFGNGTRLTVT.

This chain's CDR3 is CASSVGQGSTDTQYF. For the CDR3, the DNA is TGTGCCAGCAGCGTTGGCCAGGGGAGCACAGATACGCAGTATTTT. This rearrangement joins TRBV9 to TRBJ2-3; D perhaps matches TRBD1 (6 bases). This CDR3 comprises 15 residues. The V end was cut by 2 bases, the J end by 0 bases, with 10 bases between. CDR1 is SGDLS and CDR2 is YYNGEE in the germline V gene.

The rearrangement links TRBV7-6 to TRBJ1-2; 12 positions match TRBD1. V lost 5 bases and J lost 4; bases outside the gene matches: 8. Germline V gene lookup returns CDR1 SGHVS and CDR2 FNYEAQ. The CDR3 is 16 residues long. The CDR3 here is CASSQGQGASSYGYTF. The CDR3 bases are TGTGCCAGCAGCCAGGGACAGGGGGCGTCTAGCTATGGCTACACCTTC.

The chain employs TRBV11-1 and TRBJ2-2; tentative D call: TRBD2 (6 bases). CDR1 is SGHAT and CDR2 is FQDESV in the germline V gene (reference sequence). The V end was cut by 5 bases, the J end by 0 bases, with 13 bases between. The CDR3 covers 16 residues. The CDR3 sequence is CASSRRTGANTGELFF. The CDR3 DNA follows: TGTGCCAGCAGCCGGAGGACGGGAGCGAACACCGGGGAGCTGTTTTTT.

This clonotype turned up a few times. The chain carries TRBV15 and TRBJ1-2, with D hard to call. Germline V CDR1 and CDR2: LNHNV, YYDKDF (reference sequence). The CDR3 has 15 residues. Trimming cost V 0 bases and J 7 bases, with 15 bases left between them. CDR3 region: CATSRDGTGSGGYTF. The CDR3, as DNA: TGTGCCACCAGCAGAGATGGAACGGGGTCTGGTGGCTACACCTTC.

By frequency in the sample, this clonotype is medium-sized. J is TRBJ2-7 and V is TRBV19; D is uncertain. V gave up 6 bases and J gave up 3 bases, with 12 bases separating them. CDR3 size: 13 residues. Germline CDR1 is LNHDA and CDR2 is SQIVND (reference sequence). The CDR3 spells CASSTDGYYEQYF. CDR3 in DNA: TGTGCCAGTAGCACGGACGGGTACTACGAGCAGTACTTC.

The J gene is TRBJ2-7, the V gene TRBV30, with 9 bases aligning to TRBD1. Per the germline V gene, CDR1 is GTSNPN and CDR2 is SVGIG (reference sequence). The CDR3 has 14 amino acids. The V gene end was trimmed by 3 bases and the J gene end by 5 bases; junction bases not matched to a gene: 8. The CDR3 region is CAWSKGTGNHEQYF. CDR3 DNA: TGTGCCTGGAGCAAAGGGACAGGGAACCACGAGCAGTACTTC.

The V and J genes are TRBV27 and TRBJ2-7, with 9 bases lining up with TRBD1. V was pared by 3 bases and J by 4 bases, with 10 bases of the junction left unmatched. The germline gives CDR1 MNHEY, CDR2 SMNVEV (reference sequence). The CDR3 is 16 residues long. Here the CDR3 DNA reads TGTGCCAGCAGTTTCCCCCCCGGGACAGGGATTTACGAGCAGTACTTC. It encodes CASSFPPGTGIYEQYF.